This TCR beta chain comes out of a study of OX40 agonist ivuxolimab in advanced cancers. Study-level results: Within 6 weeks, CD4+ and CD8+ blood T cells expanded clonally at 0.1 to 3.0 mg/kg. Researchers did not determine the expanded peripheral T cells' antigen specificity.

Worth noting for this clone: Its matching antigen is unknown.

Produced via immunoSEQ multiplex PCR; TCRdb's table is partial and in-frame only. There are more than 50,000 clones in the sample; about 86% occur only once, and about 0.8% lies in the top ten. Losses at the gene ends were 6 bases for V and 3 bases for J; bases not matched to a gene: 10. The CDR3 has 15 amino acids. Per the germline V gene, CDR1 is SGHTS and CDR2 is YDEGEE. The sequencing used CD4+ or CD8+ T cells sorted from blood, collected in a trial of the OX40 agonist ivuxolimab. This receptor was obtained from an adult with an advanced solid tumor such as melanoma, head and neck, liver or kidney cancer. The chain combines TRBV5-8 with TRBJ2-7, with 9 nucleotides matching TRBD1. CDR3 in amino acids: CASNSYRDRVYEQYF. For the CDR3, the DNA is TGTGCCAGCAACTCGTACCGGGACAGGGTCTACGAGCAGTACTTC.